The 29 T cell receptor beta chains in this list originate from one sample, sequenced in a study of T cells in Graves' hyperthyroidism and ophthalmopathy. Regions amplified from RNA transcripts were the TCR beta CDR3 regions. TCR CDR3 regions were first amplified by RT-PCR with HTBI primers. Each CDR3 protein gets one entry after TCRdb re-called the multiplex PCR reads with MiXCR. The top ten clones hold over 25% of a sample with fewer than 400,000 distinct CDR3 sequences, more than 13% of them seen once. Sequenced sample: blood. Source of these receptors: a middle-aged man with Graves' ophthalmopathy.

The gene calls are TRBV6-1 and TRBJ1-2; D gene uncertain. V was clipped by 0 bases and J by 10 bases, with 3 bases between them. In germline, CDR1 is MNHNS, CDR2 SASEGT. The CDR3 length is 10 residues. DNA for the CDR3: TGTGCCAGCAGTGAAGCGCTCTACACCTTC. The encoded protein is CASSEALYTF.

This clonotype showed up just a few times. This chain links TRBV5-1 with TRBJ2-2; 10 bases agree with TRBD1. CDR1 and CDR2 (germline): SGHRS, YFSETQ. CDR3 length: 16 residues. The V segment lost 4 bases and the J segment 6 bases; nucleotides outside the gene matches: 9. For the CDR3, the DNA is TGCGCCAGCAGCCAGCCGGGACAGGGGACCCCCGGGGAGCTGTTTTTT. It yields the protein CASSQPGQGTPGELFF.

This chain joins TRBV24-1 and TRBJ2-3; 8 positions match TRBD1. With 4 bases clipped from V and 4 bases from J, the junction kept 3 bases outside the gene matches. The CDR3 runs 14 residues. Per germline, CDR1 KGHDR and CDR2 SFDVKD. The CDR3 here is CATSDPGGADTQYF. For the CDR3, the DNA is TGTGCCACCAGTGACCCAGGGGGCGCAGATACGCAGTATTTT.

V gene TRBV5-1 combines with J gene TRBJ2-7; perhaps TRBD1 as D (6 bases). Trimming stripped 0 bases from V and 6 bases from J, with 7 bases between. Germline values: CDR1 SGHRS, CDR2 YFSETQ. The CDR3 loop spans 12 amino acids. The CDR3 region is CASSLVQGEQYF. The DNA for the CDR3 is TGCGCCAGCAGCTTGGTACAGGGCGAGCAGTACTTC. The full variable domain, completed using reference TRBV5-1 and TRBJ2-7, is KAGVTQTPRYLIKTRGQQVTLSCSPISGHRSVSWYQQTPGQGLQFLFEYFSETQRNKGNFPGRFSGRQFSNSRSEMNVSTLELGDSALYLCASSLVQGEQYFGPGTRLTVT.

This clonotype was observed many times. This sequence joins TRBV20-1 and TRBJ1-5; D gene uncertain. Germline V gene data show CDR1 as DFQATT and CDR2 as SNEGSKA (reference sequence). This CDR3 is built from 14 residues. Trimming removed 5 bases from V and 4 bases from J, with 15 bases in between. CDR3 region: CSAPELRGNQPQHF. In nucleotides, the CDR3 is TGCAGTGCTCCGGAATTGCGAGGGAATCAGCCCCAGCATTTT.

This clonotype has just a few counts. V is TRBV7-3 and J is TRBJ2-1; 7 nucleotides agree with TRBD2. This CDR3 is built from 16 residues. In germline, CDR1 is SGHTA, CDR2 FQGTGA. Trimming at V came to 4 bases and at J to 5 bases, leaving 11 bases not matched to a gene. The CDR3, as DNA: TGTGCCAGCAGCTCCTCTCCGGGACTAACAAACAATGAGCAGTTCTTC. Amino acids: CASSSSPGLTNNEQFF. Full variable domain (rest looked up from reference TRBV7-3 and TRBJ2-1): GAGVSQTPSNKVTEKGKYVELRCDPISGHTALYWYRQSLGQGPEFLIYFQGTGAADDSGLPNDRFFAVRPEGSVSTLKIQRTERGDSAVYLCASSSSPGLTNNEQFFGPGTRLTVL.

Ten or more counts support this clonotype. The CDR3 region is CASSLGLAGAPYNEQFF. In DNA, the CDR3 is TGTGCCAGCAGTTTAGGGCTAGCGGGAGCACCTTACAATGAGCAGTTCTTC. This rearrangement joins TRBV12-3 or TRBV12-4 to TRBJ2-1; TRBD2 aligns across 10 bases. Unmatched junction bases numbered 7, after V lost 1 base and J lost 4 bases. This CDR3 contains 17 residues.

J is TRBJ2-2 and V is TRBV12-3 or TRBV12-4; possibly TRBD1 or TRBD2 for D (6 bases each). The CDR3 length is 15 residues. Trimming left V 6 bases short and J 5 bases short, with 16 bases between. The CDR3 spells CASSPGAAGTGELFF. As DNA, the CDR3 is TGTGCCAGCAGCCCGGGGGCTGCTGGGACCGGGGAGCTGTTTTTT.

This clonotype was picked up many times. This chain links TRBV3-1 with TRBJ2-3; TRBD2 matches at 10 bases. The CDR3 consists of 16 residues. Losses at the gene ends were 4 bases for V and 4 bases for J; bases not matched to a gene: 8. CDR1 and CDR2 from the germline V gene are LGHDT and YNNKEL (reference sequence). The DNA for the CDR3 is TGTGCCAGCAGCCCGGTCAGCGGGAGGGCCGCAGATACGCAGTATTTT. Translated: CASSPVSGRAADTQYF.

To note about this clonotype: This could be a read error, since a much larger clone is one nucleotide away. V is TRBV12-3 or TRBV12-4 and J is TRBJ2-1; TRBD2 matches at 7 bases. The CDR3 length is 16 residues. The CDR3 spells CASSYDESGAYNEQSF. The DNA for the CDR3 is TGTGCCAGCAGTTATGATGAAAGCGGGGCCTACAATGAGCAGTCCTTC.

The chain has TRBV10-3 and TRBJ1-2; 8 nucleotides align to TRBD1. Unmatched junction bases numbered 16, after V lost 11 bases and J lost 2 bases. CDR1 is ENHRY, CDR2 SYGVKD, per germline. This CDR3 has 16 amino acids. Written as DNA, the CDR3 is TGTGCCGTCGGAGGAACCGACAGGGGACAAAACTATGGCTACACCTTC. Translated, it gives CAVGGTDRGQNYGYTF.

This clonotype showed up many times. V usage is TRBV12-3 or TRBV12-4 and J usage is TRBJ2-6; D is uncertain. V lost 3 bases, J lost 4 bases, and 7 bases lay in between. The CDR3 runs to 14 residues. Here the CDR3 reads CASSFRSGANVLTF. As DNA, the CDR3 is TGTGCCAGCAGTTTTAGATCCGGGGCCAACGTCCTGACTTTC.

On this clonotype itself: This clone may be a read error of a much larger clone one base away. The chain employs TRBV3-1 and TRBJ2-4, with D perhaps matching TRBD2 (6 bases). The CDR3 has 15 amino acids. Germline lookup yields CDR1 LGHDT and CDR2 YNNKEL (reference sequence). The CDR3 bases are TGTGCCAGCAGCCAAGTCGAACTAGCCAAAAACATTCAGTGCTTC. This codes for CASSQVELAKNIQCF.

The chain employs TRBV6-1 and TRBJ2-1; 9 positions match TRBD2. CDR1 and CDR2 (germline): MNHNS, SASEGT. J lost 7 bases, V lost 3 bases, and 7 bases had no gene match. The CDR3 is made up of 15 amino acids. The CDR3 bases are TGTGCCAGCAGTGATTCGCGGGAGGGTGGTAATGAGCAGTTCTTC. Translating it yields CASSDSREGGNEQFF.

This clonotype was detected a few times. This sequence joins TRBV6-1 and TRBJ1-2; 7 bases line up with TRBD1. This CDR3 comprises 18 residues. Germline CDR1 and CDR2: MNHNS and SASEGT. J gave up 4 bases and V 4 bases, and 18 bases lay outside the gene matches. The CDR3 DNA reads TGTGCCAGCAGTGGTACCGACAGGGACCCACACCATTCCTATGGCTACACCTTC. Translated, it gives CASSGTDRDPHHSYGYTF.

CDR3 region: CASSHRDSMNTEAFF. The CDR3 DNA reads TGTGCCAGCAGTCACCGGGACAGCATGAACACTGAAGCTTTCTTT. The rearrangement uses TRBV12-3 or TRBV12-4 and TRBJ1-1, with TRBD1 matching 7 bases. Unmatched junction bases numbered 6, after V lost 5 bases and J lost 0 bases. The CDR3 runs to 15 residues.

In its sample, this clonotype was seen many times. This chain joins TRBV5-1 and TRBJ1-2, with D possibly matching TRBD1 (5 bases). Germline V gives CDR1 SGHRS, CDR2 YFSETQ. Trimming shortened V by 4 bases and J by 6 bases, and 16 bases separated the two germline ends. The CDR3 is made up of 14 amino acids. The CDR3 here is CASSVGARENGYTF. CDR3 sequence (DNA): TGCGCCAGCAGCGTTGGGGCCAGGGAAAATGGCTACACCTTC.

The rearrangement joins TRBV30 to TRBJ2-7; TRBD2 matches 8 bases. The germline V gene encodes CDR1 GTSNPN and CDR2 SVGIG (reference sequence). V gave up 3 bases and J gave up 3 bases; unmatched junction bases: 7. This CDR3 contains 14 residues. The CDR3 sequence: CAWRRGSGGYEQYF. The CDR3 nucleotides read TGTGCCTGGAGGCGAGGGAGCGGGGGCTACGAGCAGTACTTC.

The chain carries TRBV20-1 and TRBJ2-5; TRBD2 agrees at 7 bases. This CDR3 region has 14 residues. Germline V gene sequence: CDR1 DFQATT, CDR2 SNEGSKA (reference sequence). J gave up 5 bases and V 3 bases, and 9 bases lay outside the gene matches. CDR3: CSARETGGPETQYF. The CDR3 nucleotides read TGCAGTGCTAGGGAGACGGGGGGACCGGAGACCCAGTACTTC.

This clonotype was detected a few times. This rearrangement joins TRBV6-5 to TRBJ2-1; D remains unclear. The V end was cut by 2 bases, the J end by 9 bases, with 11 bases between. The CDR3 spans 13 residues. CDR1 and CDR2 (germline): MNHEY, SVGAGI. The CDR3 region has the DNA TGTGCCAGCAGTTACCCTAGATTCGGTGAGCAGTTCTTC. This codes for CASSYPRFGEQFF.

This clonotype was observed a few times. In nucleotides, the CDR3 is TGCGCCAGCAGCCAAGTCCCAGGGTCCAATGAGCAGTTCTTC. Amino acid sequence: CASSQVPGSNEQFF. The rearrangement joins TRBV4-1 to TRBJ2-1; weak D call: TRBD1 (5 bases). The germline CDR1 and CDR2 sequences are MGHRA and YSYEKL. The CDR3 loop spans 14 amino acids. V shed 1 base and J shed 6 bases, with 10 bases lying between them.

The sample holds many counts of this clonotype. The chain carries TRBV12-5 and TRBJ1-1; TRBD1 might be the D (6 bases). V lost 3 bases, J lost 3 bases, and 14 bases lay in between. The CDR3 totals 15 residues. Germline V CDR1 and CDR2: LGHNT, FRNRAP. The CDR3 coding sequence is TGTGCTAGTGGTTTTGCGGTTAGGGGGGACACTGAAGCTTTCTTT. This encodes CASGFAVRGDTEAFF.

There are many counts of this clonotype. The CDR3 DNA sequence: TGCGCCAGCAGTGACAGTGGAGATACGCAGTATTTT. This sequence encodes CASSDSGDTQYF. The gene calls are TRBV10-1 and TRBJ2-3; D remains ambiguous. This CDR3 region has 12 residues. Trimming shortened V by 3 bases and J by 5 bases, and 6 bases separated the two germline ends. Per the germline V gene, CDR1 is WNHNN and CDR2 is SYGVQD (reference sequence).

At least ten counts were recorded for this clonotype. The chain is built from TRBV5-5 and TRBJ1-1; tentatively, D is TRBD1 (6 bases). This CDR3 comprises 14 residues. V was clipped by 0 bases and J by 9 bases, with 15 bases between them. Per the germline V gene, CDR1 is SGHKS and CDR2 is YYEKEE (reference sequence). The DNA of the CDR3 is TGTGCCAGCAGCTTGGCGCAGGGCAGGGGAAAAGCTTTCTTT. Its protein is CASSLAQGRGKAFF. The full variable domain, completed using reference TRBV5-5 and TRBJ1-1, is DAGVTQSPTHLIKTRGQQVTLRCSPISGHKSVSWYQQVLGQGPQFIFQYYEKEERGRGNFPDRFSARQFPNYSSELNVNALLLGDSALYLCASSLAQGRGKAFFGQGTRLTVV.

Many counts were recorded for this clonotype. J is TRBJ2-7 and V is TRBV7-9; a weak D match, TRBD1 (6 bases). V shed 5 bases and J shed 0 bases, with 11 bases lying between them. Germline V CDR1 and CDR2: SEHNR, FQNEAQ (reference sequence). The CDR3 is 14 residues long. CDR3 amino acids: CASSPGAHSYEQYF. The CDR3 nucleotides read TGTGCCAGCAGCCCAGGGGCCCACTCCTACGAGCAGTACTTC. The full variable domain, its missing parts supplied by reference TRBV7-9 and TRBJ2-7, is DTGVSQNPRHKITKRGQNVTFRCDPISEHNRLYWYRQTLGQGPEFLTYFQNEAQLEKSRLLSDRFSAERPKGSFSTLEIQRTEQGDSAMYLCASSPGAHSYEQYFGPGTRLTVT.

Details on this clonotype: A read error may explain this, as a much larger clone is one base away. The chain employs TRBV6-2 or TRBV6-3 and TRBJ2-5; TRBD2 matches 8 bases. CDR1 is MNHEY and CDR2 is SVGEGT in the germline V gene. The CDR3 loop spans 15 amino acids. Trimming removed 5 bases from V and 4 bases from J; junction bases left unmatched: 9. CDR3 sequence reads: CASSLTGGPGETQYF. The CDR3 region has the DNA TGTGCCAGCAGTCTAACGGGAGGGCCAGGAGAGACCCAGTACTTC.

This clonotype was seen ten or more times. The chain recombines TRBV25-1 with TRBJ1-3; D ambiguous. CDR3 size: 14 residues. The germline V gene encodes CDR1 MGHDK and CDR2 SYGVNS. V was shortened by 1 base and J by 1 base, with 5 bases between the two germline ends. CDR3 amino acids: CASSESGSGNTIYF. DNA for the CDR3: TGTGCCAGCAGTGAATCGGGTTCTGGAAACACCATATATTTT. The whole variable domain, filled in from reference TRBV25-1 and TRBJ1-3, reads EADIYQTPRYLVIGTGKKITLECSQTMGHDKMYWYQQDPGMELHLIHYSYGVNSTEKGDLSSESTVSRIRTEHFPLTLESARPSHTSQYLCASSESGSGNTIYFGEGSWLTVV.

This clonotype was observed a few times. The CDR3 reads CASSHGGLAGPLRELFF. CDR3 nucleotide sequence: TGCGCCAGCAGCCACGGAGGACTAGCGGGTCCCCTCCGGGAGCTGTTTTTT. The V gene is TRBV4-1, the J gene TRBJ2-2, with 11 bases aligning to TRBD2. CDR3 length equals 17 residues. The V gene end was trimmed by 3 bases and the J gene end by 9 bases; junction bases not matched to a gene: 12. In germline, CDR1 is MGHRA, CDR2 YSYEKL.

In its sample, this clonotype was seen many times. The chain recombines TRBV6-2 or TRBV6-3 with TRBJ2-7; D perhaps matches TRBD2 (5 bases). Germline CDR1 and CDR2: MNHEY and SVGEGT. V lost 6 bases to trimming and J lost 2 bases, with 8 bases between them. The CDR3 sequence is 12 residues long. The DNA for the CDR3 is TGTGCCAGCAGGATCGGGGCCTACGAGCAGTACTTC. Translated, it gives CASRIGAYEQYF.